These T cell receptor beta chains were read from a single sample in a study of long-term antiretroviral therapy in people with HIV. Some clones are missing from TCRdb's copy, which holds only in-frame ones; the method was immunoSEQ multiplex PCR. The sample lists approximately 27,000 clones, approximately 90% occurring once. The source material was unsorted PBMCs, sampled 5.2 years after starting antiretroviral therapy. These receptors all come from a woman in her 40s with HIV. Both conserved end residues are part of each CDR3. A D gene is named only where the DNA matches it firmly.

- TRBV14 CASSQRQVAGEKLFF
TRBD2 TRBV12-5 CASGIYLAGGSDTQYF
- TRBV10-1 CASRRDANTEAFF
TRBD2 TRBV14 CAIGGRRDPSSTDTQYF
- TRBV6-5 CASSSNTGELFF
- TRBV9 CASSVGGGSRKLFF
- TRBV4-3 CASSQVFQGLYEQYF
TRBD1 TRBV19 CASSAGGVQSGYTF
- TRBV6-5 CASSYTPNSYEQYF
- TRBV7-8 CASSPDSNQPQHF
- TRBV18 CASSPWNEQFF
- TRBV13 CASSLEDTEAFF
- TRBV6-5 CASSGTGFKNTEAFF
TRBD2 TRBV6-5 CASSSYTSGTTHEQYF
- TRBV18 CASSPLQGRTDTQYF